These 3 T cell receptor beta chains share one sample of origin, sequenced in a study of T cell responses to AZD1222 COVID-19 vaccine. Assay used: immunoSEQ multiplex PCR; TCRdb lists only in-frame clones, some missing. The table lists 180,000 or so clones, around 94% of them singletons. Material: peripheral blood, obtained on day 0 of AZD1222 vaccination. These receptors were taken from an adult in good health.

The chain uses TRBV19 and TRBJ2-1; D is perhaps TRBD1 or TRBD2 (5 bases each). This CDR3 is 14 amino acids long. Germline CDR1 and CDR2: LNHDA and SQIVND (reference sequence). The V gene lost 3 bases and the J gene lost 6 bases, with 12 bases spanning the gap. Here the CDR3 DNA reads TGTGCCAGTAGTATGATGGATGGGGGCAATGAGCAGTTCTTC. Amino acids: CASSMMDGGNEQFF.

This chain links TRBV18 with TRBJ2-1; tentative D call: TRBD2 (5 bases). The germline V gene encodes CDR1 KGHSH and CDR2 LQKENI. CDR3 length: 16 amino acids. V dropped 3 bases and J dropped 3 bases, with 15 bases sitting between them. The DNA of the CDR3 is TGTGCCAGCTCACCCCAAACTAGGATCGACTACAATGAGCAGTTCTTC. It specifies CASSPQTRIDYNEQFF. Looking up the rest from reference TRBV18 and TRBJ2-1 gives the full variable domain: NAGVMQNPRHLVRRRGQEARLRCSPMKGHSHVYWYRQLPEEGLKFMVYLQKENIIDESGMPKERFSAEFPKEGPSILRIQQVVRGDSAAYFCASSPQTRIDYNEQFFGPGTRLTVL.

A remark on this clone: Other nucleotide sequences from this sample produce the same CDR3. This rearrangement joins TRBV5-4 to TRBJ2-5; D not certain. Between the trimmed V and J ends, which lost 2 bases and 1 base, there was a span of 0 bases. From germline, CDR1 is SGHNT and CDR2 YYREEE (reference sequence). This CDR3 is built from 11 residues. CDR3 residues: CASSFQETQYF. The CDR3 bases are TGTGCCAGCAGCTTCCAAGAGACCCAGTACTTC. Using reference TRBV5-4 and TRBJ2-5 for the parts outside the CDR3, the full variable domain is ETGVTQSPTHLIKTRGQQVTLRCSSQSGHNTVSWYQQALGQGPQFIFQYYREEENGRGNFPPRFSGLQFPNYSSELNVNALELDDSALYLCASSFQETQYFGPGTRLLVL.